This entry describes one T cell receptor (beta chain). What it recognizes is unknown. The sample belongs to a study of cytomegalovirus exposure and HLA in healthy donors. Study context: Unique TCRs numbering around 85 million, obtained from HLA-typed donors, made up an early data release.

PCR employed 60 Vbeta and 13 Jbeta primers. The assay was immunoSEQ multiplex PCR, and TCRdb's table has in-frame clones only and misses some. The table records about 130,000 clones, around 70% of them present only once. Germline CDR1 SGHTA, CDR2 FQGNSA. This CDR3 spans 19 amino acids. J gave up 0 bases and V 5 bases, and 12 bases lay outside the gene matches. Study-wide findings and caveats: Reportedly, a later analysis found an Asian-associated ancestry cluster had fewer N-insertions than the approximately 700-donor mean. The classifier was said to identify cytomegalovirus status with high specificity and sensitivity. In a later analysis, the majority of CMV-associated beta chains seemingly showed HLA restriction.

This TCR derives from a man between 35 and 55 years old in good health and CMV-seropositive. The rearrangement uses TRBV7-2 and TRBJ2-6; 8 bases are a match to TRBD1. Sequencing used PBMCs. CDR3 sequence (DNA): TGTGCCAGCAGCCTTTGGGGGACAGGACCGAGCTCTGGGGCCAACGTCCTGACTTTC. Protein: CASSLWGTGPSSGANVLTF.